This is a list of T cell receptor beta chains from one sample in a study of cytomegalovirus exposure and HLA in healthy donors. Clones were sequenced by immunoSEQ multiplex PCR, and TCRdb holds only the in-frame ones, with some missing. The profile shows roughly 200,000 clones, around 78% of them singletons. Sequenced: PBMCs. These receptors came from a man aged 30-40 years in good health and CMV-seronegative. CDR3s include the opening cysteine and the closing phenylalanine or tryptophan. A D gene is named only where the DNA matches it firmly. Clone size is shown for a subset of rows, as once, few, many or a class of expanded clone.

d_call j_call clone_size cdr3_length v_call cdr3_nt cdr3_aa
TRBD2 TRBJ2-3 . 16 TRBV27 TGTGCCAGCAGTTTATCGTGGACTAGCGCTACAGATACGCAGTATTTT CASSLSWTSATDTQYF
TRBD1 TRBJ1-1 . 17 TRBV2 TGTGCCAGCAGTGAAGCCGGAGGGGACAGGGGAAACACTGAAGCTTTCTTT CASSEAGGDRGNTEAFF
. TRBJ1-1 . 15 TRBV4-1 TGCGCCAGCAGCACTCTTGCGGCCATGAACACTGAAGCTTTCTTT CASSTLAAMNTEAFF
TRBD2 TRBJ2-1 . 16 TRBV28 TGTGCCAGCAGCTGGCCCAGCGGGAGTGCGATGGGGGAGCAGTTCTTC CASSWPSGSAMGEQFF
. TRBJ2-7 . 13 TRBV19 TGTGCCAGTAGTATGCGCTACTTGTCGGAGCAGTACTTC CASSMRYLSEQYF
TRBD1 TRBJ2-1 once 19 TRBV7-7 TGTGCTAGCAGCTTCGAGGGACAGGGGGCCGAGCGGGGCGACAATGAGCAGTTCTTC CASSFEGQGAERGDNEQFF
. TRBJ2-7 once 18 TRBV27 TGTGCCAGCAGTCCCAACCAACAGGGGTGGCTAGCGGGCCACGAGCAGTACTTC CASSPNQQGWLAGHEQYF
. TRBJ1-1 . 16 TRBV7-9 TGTTCCAGCAGCTTAGGTTCATACGGTATGAACACTGAAGCTTTCTTT CSSSLGSYGMNTEAFF
TRBD1 TRBJ1-2 . 15 TRBV7-9 TGTGCCAGCAGCCCGGTTAAGGGACAGGGTTTAGGCTACACCTTC CASSPVKGQGLGYTF
. TRBJ2-7 . 13 TRBV10-3 TGTGCCACTGTCGGAGGGGCTAGCTACGAGCAGTACTTC CATVGGASYEQYF
TRBD1 TRBJ1-4 few 16 TRBV15 TGTGCCACCTATCACGATTTTGGACAGGCGAATGAAAAACTGTTTTTT CATYHDFGQANEKLFF
TRBD1 TRBJ1-4 . 15 TRBV5-1 TGCGCCAGCAGCCGGGTCGGACAGGGGATGGATAAACTGTTTTTT CASSRVGQGMDKLFF
. TRBJ2-1 . 14 TRBV30 TGTGCCTCCAAGGGCGGGTGGGGGCCCAATGAGCAGTTCTTC CASKGGWGPNEQFF
TRBD1 TRBJ1-6 . 14 TRBV19 TGTGCCAGTACCCGGGACAGGGGGCTATCACCCCTCCACTTT CASTRDRGLSPLHF
TRBD1 TRBJ2-2 . 15 TRBV29-1 TGCAGCGTAGAAAGCCGGGACAGGGGTTACGGGGAGCTGTTTTTT CSVESRDRGYGELFF
. TRBJ2-7 . 16 TRBV4-1 TGCGCCAGCAGCCACCCCCTACGGGGGAAGCCCTACGAGCAGTACTTC CASSHPLRGKPYEQYF
. TRBJ2-7 once 13 TRBV6-5 TGTGCCAGCAGTTTAGACTTAAACTACGAGCAGTACTTC CASSLDLNYEQYF
. TRBJ1-3 . 14 TRBV5-1 TGCGCCAGCAGCTTGGCAATCTCTGGAGACACCATATATTTT CASSLAISGDTIYF
TRBD1 TRBJ1-2 . 14 TRBV28 TGTGCCAGCACACGACAGGGGGGTCTCGGGGGCTACACCTTC CASTRQGGLGGYTF
TRBD2 TRBJ2-7 . 17 TRBV10-3 TGTGCCATCAGTGACCCCACCCTAGCGGGAGAAGGGTACGAGCAGTACTTC CAISDPTLAGEGYEQYF
TRBD1 TRBJ1-1 . 14 TRBV19 TGTGCCAGCTCGGACAGGGGGCGGGGCACTGAAGCTTTCTTT CASSDRGRGTEAFF
. TRBJ2-7 . 13 TRBV27 TGTGCCAGCAGGCCCACTATTTCCTACGAGCAGTACTTC CASRPTISYEQYF
TRBD1 TRBJ2-7 . 14 TRBV6-5 TGTGCCAGCAGTTACTCGGACAGGGGTTACGAGCAGTACTTC CASSYSDRGYEQYF
TRBD2 TRBJ2-2 . 15 TRBV18 TGTGCCAGCTCAACTCTAGCGGGAGTCACCGGGGAGCTGTTTTTT CASSTLAGVTGELFF
TRBD1 TRBJ1-2 . 13 TRBV7-6 TGTGCCAGCAGCGCCTTCCTAGGGGGCGGGGCCACCTTC CASSAFLGGGATF
. TRBJ2-1 . 15 TRBV9 TGTGCCAGCAGCGTAGATAGAACAGTCTACAATGAGCAGTTCTTC CASSVDRTVYNEQFF
TRBD1 TRBJ2-7 once 12 TRBV6-5 TGTGCCAGCAGGGGACAGGCCTACGAGCAGTACTTC CASRGQAYEQYF
. TRBJ2-2 . 14 TRBV5-1 TGCGCCAGCAGCTTGGCCGGGGGAAAAGGGGAGCTGTTTTTT CASSLAGGKGELFF
. TRBJ2-3 few 13 TRBV5-1 TGCGCCAGCAGCTTGCTAGAAACAGATACGCAGTATTTT CASSLLETDTQYF
. TRBJ1-1 . 14 TRBV7-3 TGTGCCAGCAGCCAGGTCCAGGACACCACTGAAGCTTTCTTT CASSQVQDTTEAFF
. TRBJ1-5 . 14 TRBV27 TGTGCCAGCAGTATGCAGGGAATCAATCAGCCCCAGCATTTT CASSMQGINQPQHF
TRBD2 TRBJ2-5 . 16 TRBV7-7 TGTGCTAGCAGCGCAGTCCTAGCGGGAGGGAAAGAGACCCAGTACTTC CASSAVLAGGKETQYF
. TRBJ2-2 few 14 TRBV7-6 TGTGCCAGCAGCTTAGAGTCGGGGAGGAGGGAGCTGTTTTTT CASSLESGRRELFF
TRBD2 TRBJ2-1 . 15 TRBV5-1 TGCGCCAGCAGCTTGGGACTAGCGGGAGTTAATGAGCAGTTCTTC CASSLGLAGVNEQFF
TRBD2 TRBJ2-7 . 15 TRBV28 TGTGCCAGCAGTATGACTAGCGGGAGGACCTACGAGCAGTACTTC CASSMTSGRTYEQYF
TRBD1 TRBJ1-5 . 15 TRBV6-1 TGTGCCAGCAGGCTGACAGGGGGCGGAAATCAGCCCCAGCATTTT CASRLTGGGNQPQHF
. TRBJ2-7 . 12 TRBV28 TGTGCCAGCAGTTTTCCCAGCTACGAGCAGTACTTC CASSFPSYEQYF
. TRBJ2-2 once 17 TRBV4-1 TGCGCCAGCACCACGAAAAGAACAAGGGGGAACACCGGGGAGCTGTTTTTT CASTTKRTRGNTGELFF
. TRBJ2-7 few 18 TRBV18 TGTGCCAGCTCACCACCTCTGCATCGTCGAGACAGTTACTACGAGCAGTACTTC CASSPPLHRRDSYYEQYF
. TRBJ1-5 . 15 TRBV30 TGTGCCTGGAGTGTAGAGACAGCAATGAATCAGCCCCAGCATTTT CAWSVETAMNQPQHF
. TRBJ1-6 . 14 TRBV14 TGTGCCAGCAGCCTCGGAGGGATAGGGGCACCCCTCCACTTT CASSLGGIGAPLHF
. TRBJ2-7 . 18 TRBV5-1 TGCGCCAGCAGCTTGGTGGGCTCCCAGACAGGGAGGTATTACGAGCAGTACTTC CASSLVGSQTGRYYEQYF
. TRBJ1-5 . 13 TRBV6-6 TGTGCCAGCAGAGGGGGGGACGGTCAGCCCCAGCATTTT CASRGGDGQPQHF
TRBD1 TRBJ2-7 once 15 TRBV19 TGTGCCAGTAGTATATCGGGACAGGGCGGCTACGAGCAGTACTTC CASSISGQGGYEQYF
TRBD1 TRBJ1-1 . 14 TRBV16 TGTGCCAGCAGCCACGAGGGACAGGCTTCTGAAGCTTTCTTT CASSHEGQASEAFF
. TRBJ1-5 . 15 TRBV28 TGTGCCAGCAGTTTTGGAGGGGATAGCAATCAGCCCCAGCATTTT CASSFGGDSNQPQHF
TRBD2 TRBJ2-1 . 13 TRBV7-3 TGTGCCAGCAGCAAGCGGGAGGGTGGAGAGCAGTTCTTC CASSKREGGEQFF
. TRBJ1-4 . 14 TRBV25-1 TGTGCCAGCAGTGATGCGGCCCTGCAGGAAAAACTGTTTTTT CASSDAALQEKLFF
TRBD1 TRBJ2-7 . 15 TRBV4-1 TGCGCCAGCAGCCAAGACGGACAGGGGGCGTACGAGCAGTACTTC CASSQDGQGAYEQYF
TRBD1 TRBJ2-7 . 14 TRBV27 TGTGCCAGCAGTAGTAGGGGGCTCTCCTACGAGCAGTACTTC CASSSRGLSYEQYF
. TRBJ2-1 . 15 TRBV6-5 TGTGCCAGCAGTTACGACTCAAGCTCCTACAATGAGCAGTTCTTC CASSYDSSSYNEQFF
TRBD2 TRBJ2-1 . 17 TRBV5-1 TGCGCCAGCAGCTTGGCCGCGACTAGCGGCTCCTACAATGAGCAGTTCTTC CASSLAATSGSYNEQFF
. TRBJ2-7 . 11 TRBV6-1 TGTGCCAGCAGTGAACTGGGGCCGCAGTACTTC CASSELGPQYF
TRBD2 TRBJ2-5 . 15 TRBV2 TGTGCCAGCATCAGGGGCACTAGCGGGCAAGAGACCCAGTACTTC CASIRGTSGQETQYF
. TRBJ2-7 few 12 TRBV4-2 TGTGCCAGCAGCCAAGCGCGATACGAGCAGTACTTC CASSQARYEQYF
. TRBJ2-5 once 16 TRBV4-1 TGCGCCAGCAGCCAAGATCCCCCTAGCCCGTCAGAGACCCAGTACTTC CASSQDPPSPSETQYF